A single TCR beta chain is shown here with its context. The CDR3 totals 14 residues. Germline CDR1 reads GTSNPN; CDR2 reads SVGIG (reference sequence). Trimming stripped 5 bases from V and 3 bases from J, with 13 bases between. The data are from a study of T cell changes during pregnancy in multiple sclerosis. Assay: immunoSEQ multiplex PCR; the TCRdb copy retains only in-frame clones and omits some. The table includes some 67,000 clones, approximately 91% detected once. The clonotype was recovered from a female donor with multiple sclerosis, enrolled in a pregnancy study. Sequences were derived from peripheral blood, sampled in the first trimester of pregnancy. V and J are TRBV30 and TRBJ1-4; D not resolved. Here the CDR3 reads CAWGGRRANEKLFF. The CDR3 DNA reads TGTGCCTGGGGAGGAAGGAGGGCTAATGAAAAACTGTTTTTT.